Following are 4 T cell receptor beta chains from one sample sequenced in a study of shared clonotypes between healthy human individuals. Libraries were prepared by immunoSEQ multiplex PCR; TCRdb keeps only in-frame clonotypes and omits some of them. The table includes 2 million to 3 million clones, approximately 94% detected once. Sequenced material: naive CD4+ T cells from PBMCs. Subset meaning: CD45RA+ positively selected. The source is a man aged 18 to 30 in good health. Some clones in this sample may be carry-over from other donors' samples.

The rearrangement uses TRBV5-4 and TRBJ1-4, with D perhaps TRBD1 (5 bases). The CDR3 runs 11 residues. V was pared by 3 bases and J by 14 bases, with 11 bases between. Germline CDR1 and CDR2: SGHNT and YYREEE (reference sequence). CDR3 coding DNA: TGTGCCAGCAGCTCGGGGGGGACCCTGTTTTTT. Protein sequence: CASSSGGTLFF.

The CDR3 nucleotides read TGTGCCATCAGTGAGCTCGACAGGGTTCCCTTTGAAAAACTGTTTTTT. It yields the protein CAISELDRVPFEKLFF. The chain has TRBV10-3 and TRBJ1-4; TRBD1 matches at 7 bases. The germline gives CDR1 ENHRY, CDR2 SYGVKD. The J segment lost 7 bases and the V segment lost 2 bases, leaving 10 bases of the junction unmatched. The CDR3 extends over 16 amino acids.

This clone was observed a handful of times. The rearrangement links TRBV18 to TRBJ1-1; 10 nucleotides align to TRBD1. CDR1 and CDR2 from the germline V gene are KGHSH and LQKENI. The CDR3 is made up of 15 amino acids. The V gene end was trimmed by 1 base and the J gene end by 9 bases; junction bases not matched to a gene: 8. The CDR3 region is CASSPRQGANKQAFF. DNA of the CDR3: TGTGCCAGCTCACCACGACAGGGGGCTAATAAGCAAGCTTTCTTT.

The chain employs TRBV4-3 and TRBJ2-3, with no clear D. Germline V CDR1 and CDR2: LGHNA, YSLEER. This CDR3 contains 15 residues. V was pared by 2 bases and J by 5 bases, with 14 bases between. The CDR3 is CASSQQPETGDTQYF. For the CDR3, the DNA is TGCGCCAGCAGCCAACAACCCGAGACGGGAGATACGCAGTATTTT.